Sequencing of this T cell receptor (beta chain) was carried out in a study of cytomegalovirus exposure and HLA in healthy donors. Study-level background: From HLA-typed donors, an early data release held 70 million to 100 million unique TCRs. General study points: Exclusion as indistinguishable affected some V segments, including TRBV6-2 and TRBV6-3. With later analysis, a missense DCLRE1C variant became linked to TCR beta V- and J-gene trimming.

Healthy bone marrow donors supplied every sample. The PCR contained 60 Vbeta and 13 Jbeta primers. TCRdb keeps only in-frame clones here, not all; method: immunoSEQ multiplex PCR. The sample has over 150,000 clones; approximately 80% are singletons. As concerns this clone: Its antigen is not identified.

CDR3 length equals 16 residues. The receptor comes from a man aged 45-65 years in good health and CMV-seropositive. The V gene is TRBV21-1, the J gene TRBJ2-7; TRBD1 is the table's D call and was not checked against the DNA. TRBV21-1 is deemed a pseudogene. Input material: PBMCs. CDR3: CASQQRRETGSYEQYF. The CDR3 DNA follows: TGTGCCAGCCAGCAAAGACGAGAGACAGGGTCCTACGAGCAGTACTTC.